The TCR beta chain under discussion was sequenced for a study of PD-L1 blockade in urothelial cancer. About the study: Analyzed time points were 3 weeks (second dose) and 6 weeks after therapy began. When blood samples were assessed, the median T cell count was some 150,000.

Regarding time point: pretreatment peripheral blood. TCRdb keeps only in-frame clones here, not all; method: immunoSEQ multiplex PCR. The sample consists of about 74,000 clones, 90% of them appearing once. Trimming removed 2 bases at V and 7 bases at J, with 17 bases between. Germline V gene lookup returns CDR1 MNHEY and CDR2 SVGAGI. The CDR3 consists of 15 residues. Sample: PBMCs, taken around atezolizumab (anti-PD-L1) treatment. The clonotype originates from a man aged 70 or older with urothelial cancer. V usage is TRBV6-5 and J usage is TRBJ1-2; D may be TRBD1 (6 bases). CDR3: CASSYDDRVRGGYTF. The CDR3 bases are TGTGCCAGCAGTTACGACGATAGGGTCAGGGGTGGCTACACCTTC.